Below are 7 T cell receptor beta chains sequenced from a single sample in a study of monozygotic twins with inflammatory bowel disease. Reanalyzing the 5' RACE reads, TCRdb keeps one entry per CDR3 protein, without DNA. The sample holds about 380,000 distinct CDR3 sequences. The sequenced sample was blood. These receptors all come from a human donor with ulcerative colitis or Crohn's disease, or a healthy co-twin of an affected twin (not recorded which).

V and J are TRBV5-6 and TRBJ2-3; TCRdb selects TRBD2, and the lack of DNA leaves this call unchecked. This CDR3 is 15 amino acids long. Germline CDR1 is SGHDT and CDR2 is YYEEEE. This CDR3 reads CASSLVGTSGDTQYF.

The CDR3 sequence is CASRRDGSDTQYF. This chain joins TRBV6-5 and TRBJ2-3; TCRdb calls TRBD2, which cannot be checked without DNA. The CDR3 extends over 13 amino acids. Germline values: CDR1 MNHEY, CDR2 SVGAGI.

CDR3: CASSQDGGHSNQPQHF. This chain joins TRBV3-1 and TRBJ1-5; TCRdb lists TRBD1, though no DNA is available to test this call. This CDR3 region has 16 residues. CDR1 and CDR2 from the germline V gene are LGHDT and YNNKEL (reference sequence).

This chain connects TRBV6-2 or TRBV6-3 to TRBJ2-7. Germline V gene lookup returns CDR1 MNHEY and CDR2 SVGEGT. The CDR3 is 13 residues long. The chain's CDR3 is CASTPREPYEQYF.

The chain links TRBV7-2 to TRBJ1-6; the D call from TCRdb, TRBD1, cannot be confirmed without DNA. CDR3 length: 17 amino acids. Germline loops: CDR1 SGHTA, CDR2 FQGNSA. The chain's CDR3 is CASSQTGTGWDNSPLHF.

The chain couples TRBV7-2 to TRBJ1-1; TCRdb names TRBD1, which stays unverified in the absence of DNA. Germline values: CDR1 SGHTA, CDR2 FQGNSA. The CDR3 is 13 residues long. Here the CDR3 reads CASSGDRNTEAFF.

J is TRBJ2-7 and V is TRBV6-1; TCRdb gives TRBD2 as the D gene, but with no DNA this cannot be confirmed. Germline V gives CDR1 MNHNS, CDR2 SASEGT. There are 15 residues in the CDR3. The CDR3 protein is CASSPSVRGPYEQYF.